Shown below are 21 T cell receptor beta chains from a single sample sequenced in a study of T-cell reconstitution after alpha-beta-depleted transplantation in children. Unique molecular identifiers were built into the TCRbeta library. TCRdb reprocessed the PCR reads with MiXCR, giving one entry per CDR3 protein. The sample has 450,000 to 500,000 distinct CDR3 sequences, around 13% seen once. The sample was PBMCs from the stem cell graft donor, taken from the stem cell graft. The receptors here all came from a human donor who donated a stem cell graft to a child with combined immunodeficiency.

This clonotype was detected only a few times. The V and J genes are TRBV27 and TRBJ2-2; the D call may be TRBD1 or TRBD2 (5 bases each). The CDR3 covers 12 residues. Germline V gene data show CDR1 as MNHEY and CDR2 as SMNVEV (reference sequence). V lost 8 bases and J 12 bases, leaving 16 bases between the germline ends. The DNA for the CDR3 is TGTGCCAGCGGGACGGTTTTTGGTCAGCTGTTTTTT. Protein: CASGTVFGQLFF.

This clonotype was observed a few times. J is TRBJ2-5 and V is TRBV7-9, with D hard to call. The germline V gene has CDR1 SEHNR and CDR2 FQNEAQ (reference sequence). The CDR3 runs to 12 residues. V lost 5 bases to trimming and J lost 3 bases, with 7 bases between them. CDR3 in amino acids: CASSPWEETQYF. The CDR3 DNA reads TGTGCCAGCAGCCCGTGGGAAGAGACCCAGTACTTC. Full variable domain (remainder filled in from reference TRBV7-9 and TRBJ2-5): DTGVSQNPRHKITKRGQNVTFRCDPISEHNRLYWYRQTLGQGPEFLTYFQNEAQLEKSRLLSDRFSAERPKGSFSTLEIQRTEQGDSAMYLCASSPWEETQYFGPGTRLLVL.

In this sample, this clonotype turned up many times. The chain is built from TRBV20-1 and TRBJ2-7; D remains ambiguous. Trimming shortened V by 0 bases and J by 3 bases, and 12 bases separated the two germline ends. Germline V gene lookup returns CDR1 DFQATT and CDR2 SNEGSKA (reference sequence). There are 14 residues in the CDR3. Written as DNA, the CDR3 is TGCAGTGCTAGAGATATCGAATATAACTACGAGCAGTACTTC. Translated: CSARDIEYNYEQYF.

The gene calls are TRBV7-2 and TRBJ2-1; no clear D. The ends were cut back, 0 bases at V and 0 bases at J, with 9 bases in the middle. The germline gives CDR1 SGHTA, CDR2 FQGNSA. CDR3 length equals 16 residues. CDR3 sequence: CASSLAPVSSYNEQFF. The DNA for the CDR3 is TGTGCCAGCAGCTTAGCGCCCGTTAGCTCCTACAATGAGCAGTTCTTC.

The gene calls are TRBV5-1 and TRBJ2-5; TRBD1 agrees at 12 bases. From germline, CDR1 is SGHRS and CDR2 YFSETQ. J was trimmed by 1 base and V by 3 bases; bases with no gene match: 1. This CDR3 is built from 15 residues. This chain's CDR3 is CASSWGQGAQETQYF. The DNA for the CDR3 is TGCGCCAGCAGCTGGGGACAGGGGGCCCAAGAGACCCAGTACTTC.

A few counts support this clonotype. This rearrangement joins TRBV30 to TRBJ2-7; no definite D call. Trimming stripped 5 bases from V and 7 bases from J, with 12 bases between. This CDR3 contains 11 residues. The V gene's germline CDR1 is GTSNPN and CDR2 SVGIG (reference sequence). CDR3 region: CAWSLGREQYF. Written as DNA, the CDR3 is TGTGCCTGGTCCCTAGGAAGGGAGCAGTACTTC.

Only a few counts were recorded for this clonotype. Here the CDR3 reads CASSHSGTRNSYNSPLHF. The DNA of the CDR3 is TGTGCCAGCAGCCACTCCGGGACACGCAACTCCTATAATTCACCCCTCCACTTT. V and J are TRBV4-2 and TRBJ1-6; the D gene is possibly TRBD1 (6 bases). Germline loops: CDR1 LGHNA, CDR2 YNFKEQ. The CDR3 runs to 18 residues. Trimming stripped 3 bases from V and 0 bases from J, with 15 bases between.

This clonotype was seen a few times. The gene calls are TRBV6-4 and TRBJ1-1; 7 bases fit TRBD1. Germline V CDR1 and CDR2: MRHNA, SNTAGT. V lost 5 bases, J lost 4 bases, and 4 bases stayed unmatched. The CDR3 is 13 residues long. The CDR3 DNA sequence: TGTGCCAGCAGTCAGGGGGTTGGCACTGAAGCTTTCTTT. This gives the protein CASSQGVGTEAFF.

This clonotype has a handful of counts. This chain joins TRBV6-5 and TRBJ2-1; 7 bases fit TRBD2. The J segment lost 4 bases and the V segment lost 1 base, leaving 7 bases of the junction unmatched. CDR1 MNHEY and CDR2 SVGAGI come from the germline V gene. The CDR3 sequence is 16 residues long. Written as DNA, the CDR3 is TGTGCCAGCAGTTACTGGGAGGGAGTAGGTTACAATGAGCAGTTCTTC. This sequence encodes CASSYWEGVGYNEQFF.

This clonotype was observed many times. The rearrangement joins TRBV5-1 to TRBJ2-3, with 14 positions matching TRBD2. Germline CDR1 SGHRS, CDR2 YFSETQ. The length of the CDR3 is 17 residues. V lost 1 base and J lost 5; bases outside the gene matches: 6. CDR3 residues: CASSLRTSGGPGDTQYF. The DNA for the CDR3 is TGCGCCAGCAGCTTGCGGACTAGCGGGGGGCCAGGAGATACGCAGTATTTT. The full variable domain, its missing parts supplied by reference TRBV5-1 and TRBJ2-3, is KAGVTQTPRYLIKTRGQQVTLSCSPISGHRSVSWYQQTPGQGLQFLFEYFSETQRNKGNFPGRFSGRQFSNSRSEMNVSTLELGDSALYLCASSLRTSGGPGDTQYFGPGTRLTVL.

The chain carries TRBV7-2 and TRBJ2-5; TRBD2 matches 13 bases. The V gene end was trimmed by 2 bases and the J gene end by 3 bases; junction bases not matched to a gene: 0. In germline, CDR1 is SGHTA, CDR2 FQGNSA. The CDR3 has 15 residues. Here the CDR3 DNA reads TGTGCCAGCAGCTTAACTAGCGGGGGGGAAGAGACCCAGTACTTC. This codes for CASSLTSGGEETQYF.

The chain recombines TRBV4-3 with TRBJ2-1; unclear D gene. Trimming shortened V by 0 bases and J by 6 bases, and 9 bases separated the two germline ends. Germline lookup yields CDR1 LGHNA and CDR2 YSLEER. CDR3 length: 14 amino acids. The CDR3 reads CASSQDMGSNEQFF. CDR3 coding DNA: TGCGCCAGCAGCCAAGATATGGGGTCCAATGAGCAGTTCTTC.

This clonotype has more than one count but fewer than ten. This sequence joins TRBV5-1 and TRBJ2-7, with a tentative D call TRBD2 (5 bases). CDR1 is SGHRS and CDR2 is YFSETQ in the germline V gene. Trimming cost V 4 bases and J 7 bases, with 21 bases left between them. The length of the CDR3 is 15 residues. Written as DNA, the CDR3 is TGCGCCAGCAGCGCCCTCGGGGATACCAGGAGGGAGCAGTACTTC. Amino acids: CASSALGDTRREQYF.

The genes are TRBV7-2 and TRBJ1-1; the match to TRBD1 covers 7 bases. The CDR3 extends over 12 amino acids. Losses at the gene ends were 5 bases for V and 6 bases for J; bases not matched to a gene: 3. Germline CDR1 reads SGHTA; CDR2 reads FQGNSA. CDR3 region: CASSIQGPEAFF. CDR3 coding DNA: TGTGCCAGCAGCATACAGGGGCCTGAAGCTTTCTTT.

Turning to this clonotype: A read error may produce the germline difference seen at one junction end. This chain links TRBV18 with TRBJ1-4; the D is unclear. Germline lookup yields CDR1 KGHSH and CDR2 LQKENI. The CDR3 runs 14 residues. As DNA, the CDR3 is TGTGCCAGCTCCCGCTCCGGGGAGAATGAAAATCTGTTTTTT. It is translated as CASSRSGENENLFF.

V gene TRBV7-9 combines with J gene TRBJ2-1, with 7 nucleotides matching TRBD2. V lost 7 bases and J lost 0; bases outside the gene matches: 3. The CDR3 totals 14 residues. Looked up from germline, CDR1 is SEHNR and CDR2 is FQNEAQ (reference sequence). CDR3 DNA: TGTGCCAGCACCCTAGCGGCCTCCTACAATGAGCAGTTCTTC. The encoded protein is CASTLAASYNEQFF.

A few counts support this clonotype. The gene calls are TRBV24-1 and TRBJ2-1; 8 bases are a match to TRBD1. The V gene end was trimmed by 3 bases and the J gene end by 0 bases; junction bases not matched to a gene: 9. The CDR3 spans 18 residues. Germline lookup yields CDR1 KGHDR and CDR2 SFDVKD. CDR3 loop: CATSDRQGAHSSYNEQFF. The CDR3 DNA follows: TGTGCCACCAGTGATAGGCAGGGGGCCCATTCCTCCTACAATGAGCAGTTCTTC.

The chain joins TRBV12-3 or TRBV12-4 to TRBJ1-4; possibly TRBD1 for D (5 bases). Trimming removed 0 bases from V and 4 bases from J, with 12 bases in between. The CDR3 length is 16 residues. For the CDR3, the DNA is TGTGCCAGCAGTTTAGCTAGGGGACCCTATAATGAAAAACTGTTTTTT. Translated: CASSLARGPYNEKLFF.

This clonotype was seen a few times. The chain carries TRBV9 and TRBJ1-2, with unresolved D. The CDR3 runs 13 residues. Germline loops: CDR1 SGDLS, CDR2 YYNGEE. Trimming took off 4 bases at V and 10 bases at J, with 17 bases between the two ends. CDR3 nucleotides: TGTGCCAGCAGCCCCCGGGAAGGGAGACACTACACCTTC. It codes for CASSPREGRHYTF.

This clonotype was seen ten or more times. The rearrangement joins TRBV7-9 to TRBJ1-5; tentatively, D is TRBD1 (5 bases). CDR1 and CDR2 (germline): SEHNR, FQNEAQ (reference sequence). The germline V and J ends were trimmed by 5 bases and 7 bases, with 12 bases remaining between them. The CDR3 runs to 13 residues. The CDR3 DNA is TGTGCCAGCAGCGACCAGGGACCCCAGCCCCAGCATTTT. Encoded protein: CASSDQGPQPQHF.

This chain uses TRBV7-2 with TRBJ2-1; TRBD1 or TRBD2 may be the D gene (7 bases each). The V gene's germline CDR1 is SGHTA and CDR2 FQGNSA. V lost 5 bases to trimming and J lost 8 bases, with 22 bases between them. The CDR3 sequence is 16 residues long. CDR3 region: CASSQGGFTVGDEQFF. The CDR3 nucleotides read TGTGCCAGCAGCCAGGGGGGGTTCACTGTAGGGGATGAGCAGTTCTTC. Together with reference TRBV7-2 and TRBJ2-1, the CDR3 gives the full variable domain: GAGVSQSPSNKVTEKGKDVELRCDPISGHTALYWYRQSLGQGLEFLIYFQGNSAPDKSGLPSDRFSAERTGGSVSTLTIQRTQQEDSAVYLCASSQGGFTVGDEQFFGPGTRLTVL.